This section outlines one T cell receptor beta chain sequence together with its context. Its matching antigen is unknown. CDR3 size: 13 residues. Germline V lookup: CDR1 SEHNR, CDR2 FQNEAQ (reference sequence). V was trimmed by 7 bases and J by 5 bases, leaving 14 bases between them. This record belongs to a study of CD8+ T cells in alopecia areata. Reverse transcribed after extraction, RNA yielded cDNA as the sequencing template. Generated by immunoSEQ multiplex PCR, the TCRdb table keeps only in-frame clones and is missing some. Of roughly 170,000 clones listed, 59% are singletons. Sampling of alopecia areata patients yielded lesional scalp punch biopsies as well as peripheral blood. Regarding the study as a whole: Higher clonality than in normal scalp was seen in lesional scalp, especially alopecia totalis/universalis.

V usage is TRBV7-9 and J usage is TRBJ2-5; D might be TRBD1 or TRBD2, each matching 5 bases. This sequence originates from a human donor with alopecia areata. Sequenced material: CD4+ T cells sorted from blood, taken at week 0. CDR3 loop: CASIPLGTETQYF. CDR3 in DNA: TGTGCCAGCATCCCTTTGGGGACGGAGACCCAGTACTTC. Using reference TRBV7-9 and TRBJ2-5 for the parts outside the CDR3, the full variable domain is DTGVSQNPRHKITKRGQNVTFRCDPISEHNRLYWYRQTLGQGPEFLTYFQNEAQLEKSRLLSDRFSAERPKGSFSTLEIQRTEQGDSAMYLCASIPLGTETQYFGPGTRLLVL.